This is a list of T cell receptor beta chains from one sample in a study of blood T cell repertoires in COVID-19. Sequenced by immunoSEQ multiplex PCR; TCRdb stores in-frame clones only, minus some. The sample lists around 400,000 clones, 85% to 90% seen once, with 1.7% in the top ten. Specimen: PBMCs or T cells enriched from blood (not recorded which). These TCRs come from a woman under 40 who had recovered from COVID-19. The CDR3 runs from the conserved cysteine through the conserved F or W. D genes are given only for firm matches.

>.|TRBV18
CASLDSSSNTEAFF
>.|TRBV4-2
CASSPLGLELSQETQYF
>.|TRBV4-3
CASSQDTEAYGYTF
>TRBD2|TRBV3-1/TRBV3-2
CASSLWRAGDNEQFF
>.|TRBV3-1/TRBV3-2
CASSLLDTFSTDTQYF
>.|TRBV30
CAWADRPSETQYF
>.|TRBV28
CASSNPGQPNQPQHF
>TRBD2|TRBV19
CASSIRGEAQFF
>.|TRBV5-4
CASSLVGASNYGYTF
>.|TRBV7-6
CASSERQANNSPLHF
>TRBD1|TRBV7-9
CASSSTGVYTEAFF
>.|TRBV27
CASSSVASQHGRSYNEQFF
>.|TRBV7-3
CASSAGFGQPQHF
>.|TRBV6-5
CASSPSEGVNIQYF
>TRBD1|TRBV4-1
CASSQVLDRDYEQYF
>TRBD1|TRBV5-6
CASSLRGQINQPQHF
>TRBD2|TRBV18
CASSPWTSHGELFF
>.|TRBV27
CASSLGQGVEAFF
>.|TRBV3-1/TRBV3-2
CASSQYPRGNQPQHF
>TRBD2|TRBV11-1
CASKGAGGPSYNEQFF
>.|TRBV5-1
CASSPDRGAEAFF
>.|TRBV6-2/TRBV6-3
CASSYRATTRRNSPLHF
>TRBD1|TRBV6-6
CASLLFSGTGGAEAFF
>TRBD2|TRBV2
CASRRGGGDQETQYF
>.|TRBV24-1
CATSESGNQPQHF
>.|TRBV29-1
CSVGGPSNEQFF
>.|TRBV28
CASSFGSSNSPLHF
>TRBD1|TRBV10-3
CAISPGGMGGYTF
>.|TRBV9
CASSVSSGANVLTF
>.|TRBV3-1/TRBV3-2
CASSYDTQGPDEQYF
>.|TRBV30
CAWSVLRGGEGEKLFF
>.|TRBV6-5
CASFSGAPGTDTQYF
>.|TRBV13
CASSLVSGGHEQYF
>.|TRBV4-2
CASSQRNGDSPLHF
>TRBD1|TRBV4-3
CASSQDVTGFSSPLHF
>.|TRBV28
CASSAGDRRGNTIYF
>.|TRBV7-2
CASSWGLKYGYTF
>TRBD1|TRBV7-9
CASSNRVVGQRNYGYTF
>.|TRBV5-1
CASTAGSMNTEAFF